This T cell receptor beta chain derives from a study of radiation and T cells in renal cell carcinoma. Study information: Nephrectomy followed 15 Gy stereotactic body radiation by 4 weeks. General study results and limits: Without pretreatment biopsies, baseline tumor clonotype presence was undetermined. In blood, top tumor clones expanded by 2 weeks, shrinking by 4.

The time point: baseline pretreatment blood. As to treatment: 15 Gy SBRT to primary tumor, nephrectomy 4 weeks later. After SBRT, blood was collected at 2 and 4 weeks, plus baseline. Only in-frame clones appear in the TCRdb table, and some are missing; sequencing was by immunoSEQ multiplex PCR. The table includes 150,000 or so clones, 88% detected once. The CDR3 totals 15 residues. V was trimmed by 0 bases and J by 9 bases, leaving 16 bases between them. CDR1 MNHNY and CDR2 SVGAGI come from the germline V gene (reference sequence). A remark on this clone: As yet, its antigen is unknown.

The material sequenced was blood, taken from a patient whose treatment included radiotherapy and nephrectomy. This chain links TRBV6-6 with TRBJ2-3; tentative D call: TRBD2 (7 bases). The TCR sequence derives from a woman aged 70-85 years with renal cell carcinoma. The CDR3 region has the DNA TGTGCCAGCAGTTACTCTGGCGGGGGCGTTTGGACGCAGTATTTT. It yields the protein CASSYSGGGVWTQYF.